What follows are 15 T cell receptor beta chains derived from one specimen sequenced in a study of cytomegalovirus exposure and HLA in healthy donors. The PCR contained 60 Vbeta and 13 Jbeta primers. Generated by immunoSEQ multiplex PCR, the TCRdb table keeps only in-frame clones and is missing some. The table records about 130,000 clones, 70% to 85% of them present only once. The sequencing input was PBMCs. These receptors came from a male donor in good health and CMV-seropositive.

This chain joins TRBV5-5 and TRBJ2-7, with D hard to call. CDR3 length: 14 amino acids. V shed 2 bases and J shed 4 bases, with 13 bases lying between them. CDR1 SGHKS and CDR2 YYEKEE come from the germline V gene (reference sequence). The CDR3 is CASSLGIPEYEQYF. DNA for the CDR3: TGTGCCAGCAGCTTAGGTATCCCGGAGTACGAGCAGTACTTC.

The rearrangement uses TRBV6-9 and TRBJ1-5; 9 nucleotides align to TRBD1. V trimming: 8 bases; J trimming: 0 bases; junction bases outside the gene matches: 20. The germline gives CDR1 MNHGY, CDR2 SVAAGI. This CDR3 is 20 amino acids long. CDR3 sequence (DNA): TGTGCCAGCGGAAAGGTACCTCGGGACAGGGTCTTCCATAGCAATCAGCCCCAGCATTTT. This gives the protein CASGKVPRDRVFHSNQPQHF.

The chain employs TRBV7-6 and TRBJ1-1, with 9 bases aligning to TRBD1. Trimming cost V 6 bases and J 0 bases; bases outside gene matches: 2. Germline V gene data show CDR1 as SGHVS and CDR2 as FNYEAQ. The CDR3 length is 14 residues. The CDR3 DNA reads TGTGCCAGCAGGGACAGGGGTGTGAACACTGAAGCTTTCTTT. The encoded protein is CASRDRGVNTEAFF.

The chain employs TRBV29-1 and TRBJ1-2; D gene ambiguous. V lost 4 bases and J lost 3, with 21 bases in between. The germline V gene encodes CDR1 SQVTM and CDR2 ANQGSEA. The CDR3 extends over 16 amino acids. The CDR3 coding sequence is TGCAGCGTTGTGAGCCCGGGAGCGCGCCTTGACTATGGCTACACCTTC. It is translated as CSVVSPGARLDYGYTF.

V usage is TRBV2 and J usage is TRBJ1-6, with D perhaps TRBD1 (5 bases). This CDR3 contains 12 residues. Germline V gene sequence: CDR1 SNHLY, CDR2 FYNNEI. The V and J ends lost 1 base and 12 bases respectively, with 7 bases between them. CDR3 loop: CASSEGGVPLHF. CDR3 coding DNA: TGTGCCAGCAGTGAAGGGGGGGTACCCCTCCACTTT.

CDR3 coding DNA: TGTGCCAGCAGCTTGGGGACAGCCTCCTACGAGCAGTACTTC. Its translation is CASSLGTASYEQYF. The chain uses TRBV7-8 and TRBJ2-7; 7 nucleotides agree with TRBD1. Unmatched junction bases numbered 2, after V lost 3 bases and J lost 0 bases. The CDR3 spans 14 residues. Germline lookup yields CDR1 SGHVS and CDR2 FQNEAQ.

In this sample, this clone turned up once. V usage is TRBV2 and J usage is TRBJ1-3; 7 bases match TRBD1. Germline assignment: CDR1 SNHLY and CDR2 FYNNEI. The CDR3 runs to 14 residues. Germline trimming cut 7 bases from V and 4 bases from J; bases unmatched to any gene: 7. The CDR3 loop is CASNIQGSGNTIYF. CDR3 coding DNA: TGTGCCAGCAACATACAGGGGTCCGGAAACACCATATATTTT. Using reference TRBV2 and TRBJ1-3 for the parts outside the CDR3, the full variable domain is EPEVTQTPSHQVTQMGQEVILRCVPISNHLYFYWYRQILGQKVEFLVSFYNNEISEKSEIFDDQFSVERPDGSNFTLKIRSTKLEDSAMYFCASNIQGSGNTIYFGEGSWLTVV.

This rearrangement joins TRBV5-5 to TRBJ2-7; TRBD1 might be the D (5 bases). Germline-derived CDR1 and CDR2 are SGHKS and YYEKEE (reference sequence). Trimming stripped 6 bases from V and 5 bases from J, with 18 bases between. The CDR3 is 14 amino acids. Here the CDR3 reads CASTTRPGIHEQYF. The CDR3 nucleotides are TGTGCCAGCACCACCCGGCCAGGGATCCACGAGCAGTACTTC.

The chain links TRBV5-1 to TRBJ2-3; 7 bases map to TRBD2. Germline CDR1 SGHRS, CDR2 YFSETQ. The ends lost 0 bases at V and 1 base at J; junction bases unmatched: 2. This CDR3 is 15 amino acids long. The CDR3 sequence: CASSLGGGGTDTQYF. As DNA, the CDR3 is TGCGCCAGCAGCTTGGGGGGGGGAGGCACAGATACGCAGTATTTT. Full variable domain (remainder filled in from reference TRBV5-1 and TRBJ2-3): KAGVTQTPRYLIKTRGQQVTLSCSPISGHRSVSWYQQTPGQGLQFLFEYFSETQRNKGNFPGRFSGRQFSNSRSEMNVSTLELGDSALYLCASSLGGGGTDTQYFGPGTRLTVL.

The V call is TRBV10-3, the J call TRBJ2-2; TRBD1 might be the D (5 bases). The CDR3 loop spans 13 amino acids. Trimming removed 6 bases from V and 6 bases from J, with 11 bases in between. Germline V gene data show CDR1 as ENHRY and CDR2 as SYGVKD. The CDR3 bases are TGTGCCATCAGGACAGCCTCCCCCGGGGAGCTGTTTTTT. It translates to CAIRTASPGELFF.

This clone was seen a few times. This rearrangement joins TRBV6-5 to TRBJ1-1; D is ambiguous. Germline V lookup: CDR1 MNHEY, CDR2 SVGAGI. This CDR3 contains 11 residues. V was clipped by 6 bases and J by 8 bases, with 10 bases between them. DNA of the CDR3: TGTGCCAGCAGAGAGGGATTCGAAGCTTTCTTT. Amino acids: CASREGFEAFF.

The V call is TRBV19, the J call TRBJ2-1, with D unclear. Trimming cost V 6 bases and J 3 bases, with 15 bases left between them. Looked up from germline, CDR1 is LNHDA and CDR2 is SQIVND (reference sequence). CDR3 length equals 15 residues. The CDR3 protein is CASRYGLSNYNEQFF. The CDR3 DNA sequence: TGTGCCAGTAGATATGGTCTAAGCAACTACAATGAGCAGTTCTTC.

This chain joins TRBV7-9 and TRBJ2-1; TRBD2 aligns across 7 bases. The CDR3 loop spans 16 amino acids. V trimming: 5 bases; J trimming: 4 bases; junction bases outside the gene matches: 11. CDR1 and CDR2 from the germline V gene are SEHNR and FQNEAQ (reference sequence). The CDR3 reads CASSPRGWGGYNEQFF. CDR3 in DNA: TGTGCCAGCAGCCCCCGCGGTTGGGGGGGGTACAATGAGCAGTTCTTC.

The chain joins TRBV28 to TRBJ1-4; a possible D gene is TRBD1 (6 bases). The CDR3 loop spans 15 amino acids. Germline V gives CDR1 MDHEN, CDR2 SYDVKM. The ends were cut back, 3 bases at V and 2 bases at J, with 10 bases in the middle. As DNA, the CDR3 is TGTGCCAGCAGTTTGGGGGGGGCCACTAATGAAAAACTGTTTTTT. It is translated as CASSLGGATNEKLFF.

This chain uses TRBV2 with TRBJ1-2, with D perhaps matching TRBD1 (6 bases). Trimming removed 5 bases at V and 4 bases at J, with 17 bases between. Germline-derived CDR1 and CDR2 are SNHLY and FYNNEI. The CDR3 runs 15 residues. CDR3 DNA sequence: TGTGCCAGCAGTCGCCGGGACAAGGAGATCTATGGCTACACCTTC. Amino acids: CASSRRDKEIYGYTF.